These T cell receptor beta chains were read from a single sample in a study of blood T cell repertoires in COVID-19. The data were produced by immunoSEQ multiplex PCR, yet TCRdb's version contains in-frame clones alone and is incomplete. This table holds approximately 230,000 clones, 85% to 90% found once. The specimen was PBMCs or T cells enriched from blood (not recorded which). The origin of the receptors is a man aged 35-49 years who had recovered from COVID-19. CDR3s include the opening cysteine and the closing phenylalanine or tryptophan. The order of the fields is V gene, J gene, D gene, clone size, CDR3 protein, CDR3 DNA. The D gene is left open where the match is weak. Clone size is stated in some rows and not others, as once, few, many or a class when expanded.

TRBV9,TRBJ1-3,TRBD1,-,CATATGLSGNTIYF,TGTGCCACCGCGACAGGGCTCTCTGGAAACACCATATATTTT
TRBV27,TRBJ2-1,TRBD2,-,CASSPRNTLLANEQFF,TGTGCCAGCAGTCCGCGAAACACCTTACTAGCGAATGAGCAGTTCTTC
TRBV11-2,TRBJ2-3,-,-,CASSSRLTDTQYF,TGTGCCAGCAGCTCCCGACTGACAGATACGCAGTATTTT
TRBV25-1,TRBJ2-2,TRBD1,-,CASSDSGTANTGELFF,TGTGCCAGCAGTGACTCCGGGACAGCGAACACCGGGGAGCTGTTTTTT
TRBV27,TRBJ1-5,-,-,CASRRGLNNQPQHF,TGTGCCAGCAGGCGGGGGCTTAACAATCAGCCCCAGCATTTT
TRBV30,TRBJ2-7,-,-,CAWSGGPPLYEQYF,TGTGCCTGGAGTGGCGGTCCTCCTCTCTACGAGCAGTACTTC
TRBV15,TRBJ1-1,TRBD1,-,CATSRGGTGRNTEAFF,TGTGCCACCAGCAGAGGGGGGACAGGGAGGAACACTGAAGCTTTCTTT
TRBV7-9,TRBJ1-1,TRBD1,-,CASSLDWTGRNTEAFF,TGTGCCAGCAGCTTAGACTGGACAGGGAGGAACACTGAAGCTTTCTTT
TRBV19,TRBJ1-1,-,-,CASSIGTGGAFF,TGTGCCAGTAGTATCGGGACGGGAGGAGCTTTCTTT
TRBV7-2,TRBJ1-2,-,-,CASSFEPVQGPNYGYTF,TGTGCCAGCAGCTTTGAGCCGGTACAGGGACCGAACTATGGCTACACCTTC
TRBV19,TRBJ2-1,-,-,CASRSGRGAYNEQFF,TGTGCCAGTAGGAGCGGCAGGGGGGCCTACAATGAGCAGTTCTTC
TRBV4-3,TRBJ2-7,-,once,CASGPLPDLYEQYF,TGCGCCAGCGGCCCCCTCCCGGACTTATACGAGCAGTACTTC
TRBV7-9,TRBJ1-1,-,few,CASSSQGGAATEAFF,TGTGCCAGCAGCTCCCAGGGCGGGGCTGCGACTGAAGCTTTCTTT
TRBV19,TRBJ2-7,TRBD1,-,CASSGGTGSLNEQYF,TGTGCCAGTAGTGGCGGGACAGGGTCGTTGAACGAGCAGTACTTC
TRBV15,TRBJ1-1,-,-,CATSRDQGPGTEAFF,TGTGCCACCAGCAGAGATCAGGGTCCCGGCACTGAAGCTTTCTTT
TRBV5-1,TRBJ2-5,-,-,CASSLEISQTQYF,TGCGCCAGCAGCTTGGAGATTAGCCAGACCCAGTACTTC
TRBV29-1,TRBJ2-1,-,-,CSVEDQGARPPGDEQFF,TGCAGCGTTGAAGACCAGGGAGCCCGACCCCCGGGGGATGAGCAGTTCTTC
TRBV18,TRBJ1-1,-,-,CASSKGVENTEAFF,TGTGCCAGCTCAAAAGGGGTGGAGAACACTGAAGCTTTCTTT
TRBV4-1,TRBJ2-7,-,few,CASSRQSTGSYEQYF,TGCGCCAGCAGCCGACAATCGACAGGCTCCTACGAGCAGTACTTC
TRBV5-1,TRBJ1-1,-,few,CASSIGQLNTEAFF,TGCGCCAGCAGCATAGGACAGCTCAACACTGAAGCTTTCTTT
TRBV9,TRBJ1-3,-,-,CASSDSLISGNTIYF,TGTGCCAGCAGCGACAGTCTGATCTCTGGAAACACCATATATTTT
TRBV30,TRBJ1-1,-,-,CAWRASVNTEAFF,TGTGCCTGGAGAGCTTCGGTGAACACTGAAGCTTTCTTT
TRBV7-9,TRBJ2-3,TRBD2,once,CASSRESGGPTDTQYF,TGTGCCAGCAGCAGAGAAAGCGGGGGGCCCACAGATACGCAGTATTTT
TRBV30,TRBJ2-5,-,-,CAWSVVGRGYETQYF,TGTGCCTGGAGTGTAGTGGGTCGGGGTTATGAGACCCAGTACTTC
TRBV9,TRBJ2-1,TRBD2,once,CASSGRSGLEWDNEQFF,TGTGCCAGCAGCGGCCGTTCGGGACTAGAATGGGACAATGAGCAGTTCTTC
TRBV30,TRBJ2-3,-,-,CAWRQGRNTQYF,TGTGCCTGGAGACAGGGGAGGAATACGCAGTATTTT
TRBV5-1,TRBJ2-1,-,-,CASSLAAANNEQFF,TGCGCCAGCAGCTTGGCTGCGGCTAACAATGAGCAGTTCTTC
TRBV6-5,TRBJ2-2,TRBD1,-,CASRGQSLVGELFF,TGTGCCAGCAGGGGACAGTCATTGGTGGGGGAGCTGTTTTTT
TRBV9,TRBJ1-1,TRBD1,few,CASSVGQGARTEAFF,TGTGCCAGCAGCGTAGGACAGGGGGCTAGGACTGAAGCTTTCTTT
TRBV5-1,TRBJ1-3,TRBD1,-,CASSLASTGAGGNTIYF,TGCGCCAGCAGCTTGGCCTCGACAGGGGCAGGAGGAAACACCATATATTTT
TRBV7-7,TRBJ2-5,TRBD1,-,CASSLGLGTASQETQYF,TGTGCCAGCAGCTTAGGCCTCGGGACAGCGAGCCAAGAGACCCAGTACTTC
TRBV5-1,TRBJ2-2,-,-,CASRPGDAYTGELFF,TGCGCCAGCAGGCCGGGTGATGCTTACACCGGGGAGCTGTTTTTT
TRBV2,TRBJ2-5,-,once,CASSDTTQETQYF,TGTGCCAGCAGTGATACAACCCAAGAGACCCAGTACTTC
TRBV30,TRBJ2-7,-,-,CAWIGGVGEQYF,TGTGCCTGGATTGGGGGCGTGGGGGAGCAGTACTTC
TRBV6-1,TRBJ1-1,TRBD1,-,CASSEAGGSEAFF,TGTGCCAGCAGTGAGGCAGGGGGATCTGAAGCTTTCTTT
TRBV11-2,TRBJ2-1,TRBD1,-,CASSSNRGTYNEQFF,TGTGCCAGCAGCTCCAACAGGGGAACCTACAATGAGCAGTTCTTC
TRBV5-6,TRBJ2-7,TRBD1,-,CASSANRGRYEQYF,TGTGCCAGCAGCGCAAACAGGGGGCGTTACGAGCAGTACTTC
TRBV30,TRBJ2-3,TRBD1,-,CAWSVKVLGGQGRVDTQYF,TGTGCCTGGAGTGTAAAAGTTCTAGGAGGACAGGGAAGGGTAGATACGCAGTATTTT
TRBV7-9,TRBJ1-2,-,-,CASTLMGGASANYGYTF,TGTGCCAGCACCCTAATGGGAGGAGCCTCGGCTAACTATGGCTACACCTTC
TRBV7-5,TRBJ1-1,-,-,CVRSFAGFHWGNTEAFF,TGTGTCAGAAGCTTTGCGGGGTTTCATTGGGGGAACACTGAAGCTTTCTTT
TRBV5-6,TRBJ2-5,TRBD2,-,CASNPLRAGGLETQYF,TGTGCCAGCAACCCCCTCCGAGCGGGGGGGCTTGAGACCCAGTACTTC
TRBV12-3/TRBV12-4,TRBJ2-2,-,-,CASSIQGTGELFF,TGTGCCAGCAGTATCCAGGGGACCGGGGAGCTGTTTTTT
TRBV3-1/TRBV3-2,TRBJ2-3,TRBD2,once,CASSHRGGAGDTQYF,TGTGCCAGCAGCCACCGCGGGGGGGCAGGGGATACGCAGTATTTT
TRBV18,TRBJ2-1,-,-,CASSPPGWVSDYNEQFF,TGTGCCAGCTCACCACCCGGGTGGGTTAGCGACTACAATGAGCAGTTCTTC
TRBV6-5,TRBJ2-4,-,once,CASSYTGSGNIQYF,TGTGCCAGCAGTTACACAGGGAGTGGGAACATTCAGTACTTC
TRBV10-3,TRBJ1-2,TRBD1,-,CAIGSTGVDGYTF,TGTGCCATCGGTTCCACAGGGGTTGATGGCTACACCTTC
TRBV19,TRBJ2-3,TRBD2,-,CASGPGLAGRGTQYF,TGTGCCAGTGGACCGGGACTAGCGGGACGTGGTACGCAGTATTTT
TRBV7-2,TRBJ2-7,TRBD2,-,CASLSAGAIEQYF,TGTGCCAGCCTCTCCGCGGGAGCAATCGAGCAGTACTTC
TRBV27,TRBJ1-6,-,-,CASSENRVSPLHF,TGTGCCAGCAGTGAAAACAGGGTGTCACCCCTCCACTTT
TRBV7-2,TRBJ2-1,TRBD2,-,CASSRVAGGPNEQFF,TGTGCCAGCAGCCGCGTCGCGGGGGGCCCTAATGAGCAGTTCTTC
TRBV11-2,TRBJ2-7,TRBD1,-,CASSPAAGGSEQYF,TGTGCCAGCAGCCCGGCGGCAGGGGGCTCCGAGCAGTACTTC
TRBV5-4,TRBJ2-3,TRBD2,-,CASRGGRVGTDTQYF,TGTGCCAGCAGGGGTGGGAGGGTTGGCACAGATACGCAGTATTTT
TRBV4-1,TRBJ1-2,-,few,CASSPLGVSVYGYTF,TGCGCCAGCAGCCCCCTCGGGGTCTCGGTCTATGGCTACACCTTC